This T cell receptor (beta chain) was observed in a study of blood T cell repertoires in COVID-19 (dated by TCRdb to 2018 to 2020). Regarding the complete study: The collaborator samples originated in the United States, Italy and Spain and spanned the acute and convalescent phases of COVID-19. The material from the prospective study consisted of cDNA or gDNA derived from T cells, B-cell-depleted T cells, or PBMCs. Deeply sampled blood TCRbeta repertoires from subjects exposed to, actively infected with, or recovered from COVID-19 were included in the dataset. The repertoires were made available in a free public database intended to serve as a resource for research on the immune response to SARS-CoV-2. Samples came from the ongoing ImmuneRACE study (first 160 participants) plus 1,254 subjects from 6 global collaborators. The sample metadata nearly always contained a de-identified subject ID, COVID-19 status, age in years and sex. HLA class I and class II types, where available, came from metadata supplied by the sample provider rather than from assay-based typing.

Another Seattle source contributed samples from volunteer blood donors who had recovered from COVID-19. Collaborating institutions collected whole blood in K2EDTA tubes following their own protocols. For TCRbeta analysis, collaborator samples were shipped as frozen whole blood, as isolated PBMCs, or as DNA extracted from either sample type. For this clone: What this receptor recognizes is not known. No clone much larger than this one lies a single base away; base qualities are absent.

Beyond this particular receptor, the publication reports: Clinical and demographic metadata were provided uncurated, with the amount varying by source and participant.

The immunoSEQ Assay, a bias-controlled multiplex PCR, was used to amplify TCRbeta CDR3 regions from genomic DNA. The original methods were these. The number of nucleated cells in each sample was estimated by amplification of reference gene primers within the assay. Sequence reads were collapsed and filtered to measure the absolute abundance of every unique TCRbeta CDR3 rearrangement. Productive Simpson clonality was computed per sample as the square root of Simpson's diversity index over productive rearrangements. TCRdb took this table from immuneACCESS and kept in-frame rearrangements with V and J called. Such tables lack part of the clones; where checked against another copy, unresolved V genes explain under half of the gap, and the rest is unexplained. Clone size and V and J calls were adopted from that table, with D and trimming inferred from the DNA. The table for this sample lists over 300,000 clones; more than 80% of them were counted only once. Together, the top ten hold approximately 6.5% of the sample.

The sequence derives from a young man who had recovered from COVID-19. The sample was peripheral blood.

The nucleotide sequence is given as TGTGCCAGCAGTTTCCCTCCCCAAAACAGGGGGCCTAACTATGGCTACACCTTC. This codes for CASSFPPQNRGPNYGYTF. Recombination joined TRBV27 with TRBJ1-2, and 9 junction bases match TRBD1. The CDR3 holds 18 amino acids from the cysteine to the phenylalanine. The DNA shown is the 54-base CDR3, in frame from base 1. For this chain, trimming is 3 bases at the V end and 0 bases at the J end, and the number of junction bases without a gene match is 11. From the germline V gene (reference sequence), CDR1 is MNHEY and CDR2 is SMNVEV.